The clone carrying this TCR beta chain was detected a few times. The sample belongs to a study of blood T cell repertoires in COVID-19. Clones were read by immunoSEQ multiplex PCR, and TCRdb kept only the in-frame ones, dropping some. The table has about 180,000 clones, roughly three quarters seen once; the top ten hold approximately 15%. The V and J ends lost 5 bases and 1 base respectively, with 17 bases between them. The CDR3 totals 16 residues. CDR1 and CDR2 from the germline V gene are LNHDA and SQIVND (reference sequence). The source material was PBMCs or T cells enriched from blood (not recorded which). The clonotype was recovered from a man in his fifties or sixties who had been exposed to COVID-19. V gene TRBV19 combines with J gene TRBJ1-1; tentatively, D is TRBD1 (6 bases). DNA for the CDR3: TGTGCCAGTAGTTACAGGGTCGGGGAAAGGAACACTGAAGCTTTCTTT. Translated: CASSYRVGERNTEAFF. The full variable domain, with the rest looked up from reference TRBV19 and TRBJ1-1, is DGGITQSPKYLFRKEGQNVTLSCEQNLNHDAMYWYRQDPGQGLRLIYYSQIVNDFQKGDIAEGYSVSREKKESFPLTVTSAQKNPTAFYLCASSYRVGERNTEAFFGQGTRLTVV.